Listed here are 21 T cell receptor beta chains from one sample, sequenced in a study of PD-1 blockade in classical Hodgkin lymphoma. Brentuximab vedotin exposure varied among the patients, all of whom had relapsed after autologous stem cell transplantation. The method was immunoSEQ multiplex PCR; TCRdb's version includes in-frame clones alone and lacks a portion of them. The sample has 95,000 to 120,000 clones; 70% to 90% are singletons. The sequencing here drew on peripheral blood mononuclear cells (PBMCs), taken before the second cycle of nivolumab. All receptors come from a human donor with classical Hodgkin lymphoma.

The chain joins TRBV29-1 to TRBJ2-5; tentative D call: TRBD2 (6 bases). Germline CDR1 reads SQVTM; CDR2 reads ANQGSEA. Trimming stripped 4 bases from V and 4 bases from J, with 16 bases between. This CDR3 spans 14 amino acids. CDR3 DNA sequence: TGCAGCGTTGGAGGACCGACTAGACCAGAGACCCAGTACTTC. It translates to CSVGGPTRPETQYF.

This chain links TRBV6-6 with TRBJ2-2, with a tentative D call TRBD1 (6 bases). V lost 4 bases to trimming and J lost 1 base, with 10 bases between them. The CDR3 loop spans 15 amino acids. Per germline, CDR1 MNHNY and CDR2 SVGAGI (reference sequence). The CDR3 sequence is CASSSTGRNTGELFF. CDR3 nucleotide sequence: TGTGCCAGCAGTTCGACAGGAAGGAACACCGGGGAGCTGTTTTTT.

The chain joins TRBV19 to TRBJ1-2; D call uncertain. V was trimmed by 0 bases and J by 5 bases, leaving 7 bases between them. The length of the CDR3 is 13 residues. Germline CDR1 and CDR2: LNHDA and SQIVND (reference sequence). CDR3 residues: CASSIDRRYGYTF. CDR3 DNA sequence: TGTGCCAGTAGTATAGATCGCAGATATGGCTACACCTTC.

This clone has a single count. The chain has TRBV7-2 and TRBJ1-4, with 10 bases fitting TRBD1. This CDR3 is built from 15 residues. Germline V gene sequence: CDR1 SGHTA, CDR2 FQGNSA. Germline trimming cut 5 bases from V and 7 bases from J; bases unmatched to any gene: 7. The DNA for the CDR3 is TGTGCCAGCAGCCGATGGGACAGGGGATTTGAAAAACTGTTTTTT. Translating it yields CASSRWDRGFEKLFF.

The V call is TRBV18, the J call TRBJ2-5, with 7 positions matching TRBD1. CDR1 and CDR2 (germline): KGHSH, LQKENI. The CDR3 runs 15 residues. J was trimmed by 2 bases and V by 4 bases; bases with no gene match: 7. The CDR3 loop is CASSRDRATQETQYF. The CDR3 DNA reads as TGTGCCAGCTCACGCGACAGGGCGACACAAGAGACCCAGTACTTC.

The chain joins TRBV18 to TRBJ1-5, with unresolved D. The CDR3 is made up of 14 amino acids. Germline values: CDR1 KGHSH, CDR2 LQKENI. V lost 2 bases and J lost 1, with 6 bases in between. The CDR3 sequence is CASSPSGSNQPQHF. CDR3 nucleotides: TGTGCCAGCTCACCATCCGGGAGCAATCAGCCCCAGCATTTT.

This clone occurred once. J is TRBJ2-7 and V is TRBV5-1; D remains unclear. Trimming stripped 0 bases from V and 6 bases from J, with 13 bases between. The CDR3 has 14 amino acids. CDR1 SGHRS and CDR2 YFSETQ come from the germline V gene. The CDR3 region is CASSLGVSPGEQYF. In nucleotides, the CDR3 is TGCGCCAGCAGCTTGGGGGTCAGCCCCGGCGAGCAGTACTTC. The whole variable domain, remainder taken from reference TRBV5-1 and TRBJ2-7, is KAGVTQTPRYLIKTRGQQVTLSCSPISGHRSVSWYQQTPGQGLQFLFEYFSETQRNKGNFPGRFSGRQFSNSRSEMNVSTLELGDSALYLCASSLGVSPGEQYFGPGTRLTVT.

The chain combines TRBV6-6 with TRBJ1-5, with a possible D match to TRBD1 (6 bases). Germline CDR1 and CDR2: MNHNY and SVGAGI (reference sequence). There are 13 residues in the CDR3. Trimming cost V 9 bases and J 7 bases, with 16 bases left between them. This chain's CDR3 is CASKHREGQPQHF. CDR3 in DNA: TGTGCCAGTAAGCACAGGGAGGGCCAGCCCCAGCATTTT.

Only one count was recorded for this clone. The V call is TRBV2, the J call TRBJ1-5; D is unresolved. The V end was cut by 11 bases, the J end by 3 bases, with 17 bases between. CDR1 and CDR2 from the germline V gene are SNHLY and FYNNEI. This CDR3 has 14 residues. Here the CDR3 DNA reads TGTGCCGCTAATAATGGGCTGAACAATCAGCCCCAGCATTTT. Translating it yields CAANNGLNNQPQHF.

This clone was recorded only once. Distinct nucleotide sequences in the sample also encode this CDR3. The chain has TRBV6-6 and TRBJ2-2; 10 nucleotides match TRBD1. Looked up from germline, CDR1 is MNHNY and CDR2 is SVGAGI (reference sequence). V lost 4 bases and J lost 4; bases outside the gene matches: 0. The CDR3 is 14 residues long. The CDR3 sequence: CASSWDRGTGELFF. The CDR3 DNA sequence: TGTGCCAGCAGTTGGGACAGGGGCACCGGGGAGCTGTTTTTT.

The gene calls are TRBV11-2 and TRBJ2-3; tentatively, D is TRBD2 (6 bases). The length of the CDR3 is 15 residues. The ends were cut back, 5 bases at V and 4 bases at J, with 16 bases in the middle. Germline values: CDR1 SGHAT, CDR2 FQNNGV. CDR3 bases: TGTGCCAGCAGCCGACGTCGCAGGGAGGCAGATACGCAGTATTTT. This translates into CASSRRRREADTQYF.

This clone was seen only once. V gene TRBV11-2 combines with J gene TRBJ2-5, with no clear D. This CDR3 is built from 15 residues. CDR1 and CDR2 (germline): SGHAT, FQNNGV. Trimming stripped 3 bases from V and 5 bases from J, with 16 bases between. The CDR3 here is CASSLTARYPETQYF. The CDR3, as DNA: TGTGCCAGCAGCTTGACTGCTAGATACCCCGAGACCCAGTACTTC.

The rearrangement joins TRBV28 to TRBJ2-3; TRBD2 matches at 9 bases. Germline V lookup: CDR1 MDHEN, CDR2 SYDVKM. V gave up 2 bases and J gave up 3 bases; unmatched junction bases: 6. CDR3 length: 16 residues. DNA of the CDR3: TGTGCCAGCAGTTTAGGGACTAGCCTAGGTACAGATACGCAGTATTTT. Its protein is CASSLGTSLGTDTQYF.

The gene calls are TRBV10-3 and TRBJ2-6, with a possible D match to TRBD1 (6 bases). Trimming shortened V by 5 bases and J by 6 bases, and 14 bases separated the two germline ends. Germline V lookup: CDR1 ENHRY, CDR2 SYGVKD. The CDR3 totals 15 residues. The DNA for the CDR3 is TGTGCCATCAGTCCAATGGGACACCAGGCCAACGTCCTGACTTTC. It codes for CAISPMGHQANVLTF.

V usage is TRBV5-6 and J usage is TRBJ2-5; TRBD2 matches at 9 bases. This CDR3 has 17 residues. Trimming at V came to 1 base and at J to 2 bases, leaving 9 bases not matched to a gene. CDR1 is SGHDT and CDR2 is YYEEEE in the germline V gene. The DNA of the CDR3 is TGTGCCAGCAGCTTGCCCTTAGCGGGACTAGCTCAAGAGACCCAGTACTTC. It encodes CASSLPLAGLAQETQYF.

The CDR3 here is CAWSTRGLTLHF. CDR3 DNA: TGTGCCTGGAGCACCAGGGGGCTGACCCTCCACTTT. J is TRBJ1-6 and V is TRBV30; 8 bases match TRBD1. The CDR3 is 12 amino acids. The germline V gene encodes CDR1 GTSNPN and CDR2 SVGIG (reference sequence). The V gene end was trimmed by 3 bases and the J gene end by 14 bases; junction bases not matched to a gene: 6.

The chain joins TRBV2 to TRBJ2-7, with D hard to call. V lost 4 bases and J 4 bases, leaving 8 bases between the germline ends. The germline gives CDR1 SNHLY, CDR2 FYNNEI. CDR3 size: 12 residues. CDR3 loop: CASSGVGYEQYF. The CDR3 DNA reads TGTGCCAGCAGTGGGGTGGGGTACGAGCAGTACTTC.

The chain employs TRBV27 and TRBJ1-1; 10 nucleotides match TRBD1. The CDR3 is 16 residues long. With V trimmed by 5 bases and J by 8 bases, 14 bases remained unmatched. The V gene's germline CDR1 is MNHEY and CDR2 SMNVEV (reference sequence). CDR3 amino acids: CASSRITGQGSREAFF. CDR3 coding DNA: TGTGCCAGCAGTCGGATTACGGGACAGGGGTCACGAGAAGCTTTCTTT.

The J gene is TRBJ1-5, the V gene TRBV21-1; the D call of TRBD1 is as the table states it, not checked on the DNA. TRBV21-1 is a pseudogene segment. The CDR3 runs 15 residues. CDR3 sequence: CASSGDRDRVQPQHF. CDR3 DNA sequence: TGTGCCAGCAGCGGCGACCGGGACAGGGTCCAGCCCCAGCATTTT.

This CDR3 reads CASSSTVYEQYF. CDR3 bases: TGTGCCAGCAGTTCTACAGTCTACGAGCAGTACTTC. This chain links TRBV6-5 with TRBJ2-7; no clear D gene. Deletions cut 4 bases from V and 3 bases from J, with 7 bases between. The germline V gene has CDR1 MNHEY and CDR2 SVGAGI. The CDR3 covers 12 residues.

The chain has TRBV21-1 and TRBJ2-5; the table names TRBD1, a call not compared with the DNA. TRBV21-1 is given as a pseudogene. The CDR3 has 13 amino acids. The CDR3 loop reads CASFFPGGETQYF. CDR3 nucleotide sequence: TGTGCCAGTTTCTTCCCAGGGGGCGAGACCCAGTACTTC.